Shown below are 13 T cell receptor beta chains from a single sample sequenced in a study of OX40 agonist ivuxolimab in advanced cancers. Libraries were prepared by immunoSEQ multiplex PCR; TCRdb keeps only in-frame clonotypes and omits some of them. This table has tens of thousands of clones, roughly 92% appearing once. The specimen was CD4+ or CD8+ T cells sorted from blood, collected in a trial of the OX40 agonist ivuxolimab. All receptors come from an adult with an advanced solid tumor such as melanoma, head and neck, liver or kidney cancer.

CDR3 nucleotides: TGTGCCAGCAGCGAAGCAGGGAACATGAACACCGGGGAGCTGTTTTTT. Translating it yields CASSEAGNMNTGELFF. This rearrangement joins TRBV5-4 to TRBJ2-2, with a weak D call TRBD1 (5 bases). The CDR3 contains 16 residues. Per the germline V gene, CDR1 is SGHNT and CDR2 is YYREEE (reference sequence). Trimming removed 4 bases from V and 1 base from J, with 14 bases in between.

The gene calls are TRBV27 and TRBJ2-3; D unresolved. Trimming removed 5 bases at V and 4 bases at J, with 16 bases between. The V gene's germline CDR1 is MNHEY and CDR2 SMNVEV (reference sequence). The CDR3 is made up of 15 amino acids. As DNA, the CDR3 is TGTGCCAGCAGTCTGACTTGGCTCGGCCCAGATACGCAGTATTTT. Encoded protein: CASSLTWLGPDTQYF.

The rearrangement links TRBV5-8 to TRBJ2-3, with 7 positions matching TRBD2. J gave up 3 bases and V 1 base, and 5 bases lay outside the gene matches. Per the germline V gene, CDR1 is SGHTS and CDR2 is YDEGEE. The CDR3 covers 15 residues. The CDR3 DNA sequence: TGTGCCAGCAGCTTGCTGTTAGCGGGTACAGATACGCAGTATTTT. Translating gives CASSLLLAGTDTQYF.

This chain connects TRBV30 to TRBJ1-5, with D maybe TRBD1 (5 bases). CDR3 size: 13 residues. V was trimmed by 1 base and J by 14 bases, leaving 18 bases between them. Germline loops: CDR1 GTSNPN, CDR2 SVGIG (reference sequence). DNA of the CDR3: TGTGCCTGGAGTGGGTCTGAGGCAGGGAAGAAGCATTTT. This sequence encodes CAWSGSEAGKKHF.

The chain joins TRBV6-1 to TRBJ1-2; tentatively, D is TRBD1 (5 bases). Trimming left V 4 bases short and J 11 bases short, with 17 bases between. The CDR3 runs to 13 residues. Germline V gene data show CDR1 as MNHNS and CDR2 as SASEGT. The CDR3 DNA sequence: TGTGCCAGCAGTGTAGACCAGGGAATGGGGTACACCTTC. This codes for CASSVDQGMGYTF.

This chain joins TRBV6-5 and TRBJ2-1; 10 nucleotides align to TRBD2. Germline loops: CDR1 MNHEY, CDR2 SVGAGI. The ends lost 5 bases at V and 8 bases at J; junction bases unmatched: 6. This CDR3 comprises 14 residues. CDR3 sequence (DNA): TGTGCCAGCAGTACTAGGACTAGCGGCTATGAGCAGTTCTTC. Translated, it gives CASSTRTSGYEQFF.

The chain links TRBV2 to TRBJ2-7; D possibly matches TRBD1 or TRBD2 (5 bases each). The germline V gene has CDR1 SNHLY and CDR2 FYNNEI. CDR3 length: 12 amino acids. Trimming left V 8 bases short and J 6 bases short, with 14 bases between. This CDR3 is CASLGTRFEQYF. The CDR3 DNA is TGTGCCAGCCTCGGGACCCGATTCGAGCAGTACTTC.

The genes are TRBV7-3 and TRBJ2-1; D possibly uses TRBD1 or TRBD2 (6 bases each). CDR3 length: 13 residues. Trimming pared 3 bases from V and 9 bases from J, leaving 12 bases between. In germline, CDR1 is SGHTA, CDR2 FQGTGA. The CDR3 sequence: CASSFGGLGEQFF. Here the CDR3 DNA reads TGTGCCAGCAGCTTTGGGGGGCTGGGTGAGCAGTTCTTC.

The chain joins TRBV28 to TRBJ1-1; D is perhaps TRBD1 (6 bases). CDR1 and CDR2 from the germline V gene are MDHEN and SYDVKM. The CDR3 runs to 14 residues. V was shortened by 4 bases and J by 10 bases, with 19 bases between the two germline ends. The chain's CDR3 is CASSSHAGVGGAFF. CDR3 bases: TGTGCCAGCAGTTCCCACGCAGGGGTTGGAGGAGCTTTCTTT.

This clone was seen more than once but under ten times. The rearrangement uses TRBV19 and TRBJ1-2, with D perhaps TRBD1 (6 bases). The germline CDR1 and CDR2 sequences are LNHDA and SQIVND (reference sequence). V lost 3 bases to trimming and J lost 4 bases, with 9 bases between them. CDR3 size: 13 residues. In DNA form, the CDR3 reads TGTGCCAGTAGTATCGGGGGCCTCTATGGCTACACCTTC. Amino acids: CASSIGGLYGYTF.

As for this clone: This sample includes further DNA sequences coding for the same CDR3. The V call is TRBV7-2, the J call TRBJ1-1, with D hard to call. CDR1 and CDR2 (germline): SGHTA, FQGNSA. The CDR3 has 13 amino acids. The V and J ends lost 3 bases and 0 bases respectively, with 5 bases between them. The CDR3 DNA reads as TGTGCCAGCAGCTTGTCGGTGAACACTGAAGCTTTCTTT. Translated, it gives CASSLSVNTEAFF.

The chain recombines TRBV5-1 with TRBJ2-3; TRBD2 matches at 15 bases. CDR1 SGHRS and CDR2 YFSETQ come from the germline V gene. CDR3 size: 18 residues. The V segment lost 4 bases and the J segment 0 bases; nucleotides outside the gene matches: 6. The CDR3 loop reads CASSTGLAGGFSTDTQYF. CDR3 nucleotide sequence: TGCGCCAGCAGCACTGGACTAGCGGGGGGGTTTAGCACAGATACGCAGTATTTT.

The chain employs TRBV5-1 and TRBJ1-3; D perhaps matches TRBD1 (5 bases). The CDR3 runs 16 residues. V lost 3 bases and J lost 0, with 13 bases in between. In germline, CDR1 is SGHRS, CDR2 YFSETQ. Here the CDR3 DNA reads TGCGCCAGCAGCTGGGGACTCTCCAGCTCTGGAAACACCATATATTTT. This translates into CASSWGLSSSGNTIYF.